What follows are 24 T cell receptor beta chains derived from one specimen sequenced in a study of technical replicates of blood from a handful of donors. Measured with immunoSEQ multiplex PCR; TCRdb has only the in-frame clones, and not every one. The data contain 50,000 to 70,000 clones, 85% to 90% of them singletons. Specimen: PBMCs. These receptors were taken from a human donor in good health. Some clones in this sample may be carry-over from other donors' samples.

CDR3 coding DNA: TGTGCCAGCAGTTGGCCGGGACAGGGGGTTGAAAAACTGTTTTTT. Its protein is CASSWPGQGVEKLFF. The chain has TRBV6-1 and TRBJ1-4, with 11 positions matching TRBD1. The CDR3 runs 15 residues. Looked up from germline, CDR1 is MNHNS and CDR2 is SASEGT. J gave up 7 bases and V 5 bases, and 6 bases lay outside the gene matches.

V gene TRBV30 combines with J gene TRBJ1-6, with D possibly TRBD1 on 6 matching bases. The length of the CDR3 is 13 residues. Between the trimmed V and J ends, which lost 4 bases and 4 bases, there was a span of 8 bases. The germline CDR1 and CDR2 sequences are GTSNPN and SVGIG (reference sequence). The CDR3 DNA reads as TGTGCCTGGACAGGGGAGTATAATTCACCCCTCCACTTT. It yields the protein CAWTGEYNSPLHF.

This chain connects TRBV29-1 to TRBJ2-7; 12 bases are shared with TRBD1. V shed 0 bases and J 6 bases; nucleotides not matched to a gene: 3. The CDR3 totals 14 residues. Per germline, CDR1 SQVTM and CDR2 ANQGSEA. The CDR3 loop is CSVEEGQGAAEQYF. CDR3 bases: TGCAGCGTTGAAGAGGGACAGGGGGCAGCCGAGCAGTACTTC.

This clone was counted once. This rearrangement joins TRBV7-2 to TRBJ2-7; 14 bases are shared with TRBD2. Germline V gives CDR1 SGHTA, CDR2 FQGNSA. J lost 9 bases, V lost 4 bases, and 5 bases had no gene match. There are 14 residues in the CDR3. In nucleotides, the CDR3 is TGTGCCAGCAGCTCCACCGGGACTAGCGGGGGGCAGTACTTC. Protein product: CASSSTGTSGGQYF.

V is TRBV6-6 and J is TRBJ1-5; D remains unclear. The CDR3 is 15 amino acids. Trimming left V 5 bases short and J 0 bases short, with 11 bases between. Germline V gene lookup returns CDR1 MNHNY and CDR2 SVGAGI (reference sequence). CDR3 coding DNA: TGTGCCAGCAGTCCAGACACGAGTAGCAATCAGCCCCAGCATTTT. Translated: CASSPDTSSNQPQHF.

The chain combines TRBV6-4 with TRBJ2-1; TRBD2 matches 8 bases. Germline V lookup: CDR1 MRHNA, CDR2 SNTAGT. The CDR3 runs to 15 residues. J was trimmed by 4 bases and V by 3 bases; bases with no gene match: 5. CDR3 region: CASSEGAGVYNEQFF. CDR3 nucleotide sequence: TGTGCCAGCAGTGAAGGAGCGGGGGTTTACAATGAGCAGTTCTTC.

This clone was seen a single time. The rearrangement joins TRBV4-2 to TRBJ2-7, with TRBD1 matching over 10 bases. Trimming removed 8 bases from V and 7 bases from J; junction bases left unmatched: 8. The V gene's germline CDR1 is LGHNA and CDR2 YNFKEQ. The CDR3 is 13 residues long. For the CDR3, the DNA is TGTGCCAGCGGGGGACAGGGGTTGGGGGAGCAGTACTTC. The encoded protein is CASGGQGLGEQYF.

The rearrangement uses TRBV19 and TRBJ2-2, with a weak D call TRBD2 (6 bases). From germline, CDR1 is LNHDA and CDR2 SQIVND (reference sequence). This CDR3 has 14 residues. V was clipped by 6 bases and J by 4 bases, with 12 bases between them. CDR3 loop: CASRTGGSTGELFF. In DNA form, the CDR3 reads TGTGCCAGTAGAACTGGGGGGTCCACCGGGGAGCTGTTTTTT.

A few counts support this clone. The chain uses TRBV6-6 and TRBJ2-7; 8 nucleotides match TRBD2. Germline V gives CDR1 MNHNY, CDR2 SVGAGI (reference sequence). Trimming removed 11 bases from V and 2 bases from J; junction bases left unmatched: 11. The CDR3 loop spans 14 amino acids. CDR3 sequence (DNA): TGTGCCTCCCAAGGGACGGGAGGGCCCTACGAGCAGTACTTC. It encodes CASQGTGGPYEQYF.

The rearrangement links TRBV18 to TRBJ1-6; 7 nucleotides line up with TRBD1. The V and J ends lost 4 bases and 4 bases, in that order; junction bases with no gene match: 7. The CDR3 length is 16 residues. Germline-derived CDR1 and CDR2 are KGHSH and LQKENI. DNA for the CDR3: TGTGCCAGCTCACTTACGACAGGGCAATATAATTCACCCCTCCACTTT. Protein product: CASSLTTGQYNSPLHF.

This sequence joins TRBV4-1 and TRBJ1-2; no clear D. CDR3 length equals 16 residues. Germline V gives CDR1 MGHRA, CDR2 YSYEKL. The V end lost 0 bases, the J end lost 8 bases, and 19 bases lay between the germline ends. The CDR3 DNA follows: TGCGCCAGCAGCCAAGATCAAGATTCTCCTATGGGCGGCTACACCTTC. Encoded protein: CASSQDQDSPMGGYTF.

The chain joins TRBV7-9 to TRBJ2-3; D is perhaps TRBD2 (5 bases). Germline CDR1 and CDR2: SEHNR and FQNEAQ (reference sequence). This CDR3 contains 16 residues. Trimming removed 2 bases at V and 1 base at J, with 13 bases between. The DNA for the CDR3 is TGTGCCAGCAGCTTAACAGTCAAGCGGCGCACAGATACGCAGTATTTT. As protein: CASSLTVKRRTDTQYF.

CDR3 in amino acids: CASSPSLPGANVLTF. Here the CDR3 DNA reads TGTGCCAGCAGCCCCAGTCTTCCCGGGGCCAACGTCCTGACTTTC. V usage is TRBV6-5 and J usage is TRBJ2-6; D remains unclear. The V and J ends lost 6 bases and 4 bases respectively, with 13 bases between them. Per the germline V gene, CDR1 is MNHEY and CDR2 is SVGAGI. This CDR3 comprises 15 residues.

J is TRBJ1-5 and V is TRBV19, with 7 bases lining up with TRBD1. Per the germline V gene, CDR1 is LNHDA and CDR2 is SQIVND (reference sequence). This CDR3 contains 14 residues. Trimming removed 8 bases from V and 4 bases from J; junction bases left unmatched: 8. The CDR3 loop reads CASYGRGRNQPQHF. The CDR3 DNA follows: TGTGCCAGTTACGGCAGGGGGAGAAATCAGCCCCAGCATTTT.

The chain couples TRBV2 to TRBJ2-5; 8 bases match TRBD2. V shed 8 bases and J 5 bases; nucleotides not matched to a gene: 4. CDR3 length equals 12 residues. Germline V gene sequence: CDR1 SNHLY, CDR2 FYNNEI. The CDR3 sequence: CASPAGVETQYF. CDR3 coding DNA: TGTGCCAGCCCAGCGGGAGTGGAGACCCAGTACTTC. The full variable domain, in which reference TRBV2 and TRBJ2-5 provide the parts outside the CDR3, is EPEVTQTPSHQVTQMGQEVILRCVPISNHLYFYWYRQILGQKVEFLVSFYNNEISEKSEIFDDQFSVERPDGSNFTLKIRSTKLEDSAMYFCASPAGVETQYFGPGTRLLVL.

The rearrangement joins TRBV2 to TRBJ2-7; 7 bases are shared with TRBD2. V lost 4 bases, J lost 2 bases, and 5 bases stayed unmatched. The CDR3 length is 14 residues. Germline V CDR1 and CDR2: SNHLY, FYNNEI. Here the CDR3 reads CASSASGTTYEQYF. The CDR3 nucleotides read TGTGCCAGCAGTGCTAGCGGAACCACCTACGAGCAGTACTTC.

The chain recombines TRBV20-1 with TRBJ2-7; D is possibly TRBD2 (6 bases). V was clipped by 3 bases and J by 6 bases, with 9 bases between them. This CDR3 region has 11 residues. Germline V lookup: CDR1 DFQATT, CDR2 SNEGSKA (reference sequence). The CDR3 loop is CSASKEGEQYF. DNA of the CDR3: TGCAGTGCTAGTAAGGAGGGCGAGCAGTACTTC.

The chain couples TRBV15 to TRBJ1-3; no reliable D call. V shed 3 bases and J shed 0 bases, with 6 bases lying between them. Germline V gene sequence: CDR1 LNHNV, CDR2 YYDKDF (reference sequence). This CDR3 is built from 14 residues. CDR3 nucleotides: TGTGCCACCAGCAGTTTTAGCTCTGGAAACACCATATATTTT. Translating gives CATSSFSSGNTIYF.

The chain joins TRBV18 to TRBJ2-7; 8 nucleotides line up with TRBD2. CDR1 is KGHSH, CDR2 LQKENI, per germline. Trimming took 3 bases from V and 2 from J; bases not matched to a gene: 9. The CDR3 runs 16 residues. CDR3 coding DNA: TGTGCCAGCTCACCCACGGCACTAGCGGAGACCTACGAGCAGTACTTC. Its protein is CASSPTALAETYEQYF.

The gene calls are TRBV9 and TRBJ2-5; TRBD1 aligns across 9 bases. There are 16 residues in the CDR3. Germline CDR1 SGDLS, CDR2 YYNGEE. After removal of 0 bases from V and 5 bases from J, the junction contained 8 bases not matched to a gene. CDR3 DNA: TGTGCCAGCAGCGTAGAGGGACAGGGATTCGAGGAGACCCAGTACTTC. This translates into CASSVEGQGFEETQYF.

The J gene is TRBJ2-7, the V gene TRBV7-3; D gene unclear. The CDR3 runs 16 residues. From germline, CDR1 is SGHTA and CDR2 FQGTGA. The ends were cut back, 5 bases at V and 7 bases at J, with 24 bases in the middle. In DNA, the CDR3 is TGTGCCAGCAGCCCGTCCCCGTTACGTTCCCCCCGGGAGCAGTACTTC. Residues: CASSPSPLRSPREQYF.

The chain carries TRBV10-3 and TRBJ2-7, with 14 bases fitting TRBD2. With V trimmed by 0 bases and J by 6 bases, 4 bases remained unmatched. This CDR3 has 16 amino acids. Germline CDR1 is ENHRY and CDR2 is SYGVKD. The CDR3 is CAISESGTSGRGEQYF. In DNA form, the CDR3 reads TGTGCCATCAGTGAGTCCGGGACTAGCGGGAGAGGCGAGCAGTACTTC.

The chain employs TRBV15 and TRBJ1-5; 7 bases agree with TRBD1. With V trimmed by 6 bases and J by 6 bases, 8 bases remained unmatched. CDR3 size: 14 residues. In germline, CDR1 is LNHNV, CDR2 YYDKDF (reference sequence). The CDR3 region has the DNA TGTGCCACCAGTCCCGGAGGGGGCCTTCAGCCCCAGCATTTT. It codes for CATSPGGGLQPQHF.

The chain combines TRBV6-5 with TRBJ2-1; D might be TRBD1 (5 bases). Trimming cost V 2 bases and J 9 bases, with 17 bases left between them. Germline assignment: CDR1 MNHEY and CDR2 SVGAGI. The CDR3 loop spans 15 amino acids. The CDR3 loop reads CASSYAPGRQGEQFF. The CDR3 DNA reads TGTGCCAGCAGTTACGCGCCAGGAAGGCAGGGTGAGCAGTTCTTC.